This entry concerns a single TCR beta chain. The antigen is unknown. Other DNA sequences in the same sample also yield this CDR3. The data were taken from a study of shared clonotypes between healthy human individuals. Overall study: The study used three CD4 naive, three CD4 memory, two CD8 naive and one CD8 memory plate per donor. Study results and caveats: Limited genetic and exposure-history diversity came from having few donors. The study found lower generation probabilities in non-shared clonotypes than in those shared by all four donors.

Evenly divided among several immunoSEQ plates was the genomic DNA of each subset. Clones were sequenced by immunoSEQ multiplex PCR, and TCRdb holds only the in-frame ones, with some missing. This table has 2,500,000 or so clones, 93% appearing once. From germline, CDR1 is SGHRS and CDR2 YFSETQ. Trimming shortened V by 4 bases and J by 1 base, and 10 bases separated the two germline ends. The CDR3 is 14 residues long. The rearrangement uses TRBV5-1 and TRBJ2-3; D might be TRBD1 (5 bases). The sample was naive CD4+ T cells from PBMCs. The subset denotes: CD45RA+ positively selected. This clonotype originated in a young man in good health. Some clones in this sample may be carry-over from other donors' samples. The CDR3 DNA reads TGCGCCAGCAGCCCCACGACAGGCACAGATACGCAGTATTTT. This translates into CASSPTTGTDTQYF. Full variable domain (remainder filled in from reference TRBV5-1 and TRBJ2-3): KAGVTQTPRYLIKTRGQQVTLSCSPISGHRSVSWYQQTPGQGLQFLFEYFSETQRNKGNFPGRFSGRQFSNSRSEMNVSTLELGDSALYLCASSPTTGTDTQYFGPGTRLTVL.